This section outlines one T cell receptor beta chain sequence together with its context. Reverse transcription of about 0.5 to 1 ug RNA used random hexamers. A multiplex approach, immunoSEQ multiplex PCR, amplified TCR beta CDR3 across 54 Vbeta and 13 Jbeta. TCRdb re-called the immunoSEQ multiplex PCR reads with MiXCR, one entry per CDR3 protein. The sample includes about 430,000 distinct CDR3 sequences, more than 70% of them seen just once. The sample is drawn from a study of CD8 T cells in Susac syndrome. Trimming left V 9 bases short and J 1 base short, with 18 bases between. The CDR3 runs 15 residues. Germline V CDR1 and CDR2: MGHRA, YSYEKL.

This chain connects TRBV4-1 to TRBJ1-1, with a possible D match to TRBD1 (5 bases). The sequence was obtained from a human donor with multiple sclerosis. Sample: CD8+ T cells from PBMCs. CDR3 nucleotides: TGCGCCAGTTGTCTTGGGGGTTTCGGGAACACTGAAGCTTTCTTT. Translating it yields CASCLGGFGNTEAFF.